Listed below are T cell receptor beta chains from one sample, sequenced in a study of CD8 T cells in ankylosing spondylitis. TCRdb used MiXCR to reprocess the 5' RACE reads, holding one entry per CDR3 protein. The profile shows fewer than 400,000 distinct CDR3 sequences, around 8% of them singletons. The specimen was blood, either unsorted or a sorted T cell fraction (not recorded which). These receptor sequences come from a male donor with ankylosing spondylitis. Each CDR3 is given with its conserved first and last residue. A D gene is named only where the DNA matches it firmly. Some rows mark clone size as missing; the rest say once, few, many or name a class of expanded clone.

CDR3nt: TGCAGTGCTCGTCGGGAGGGCCGGTATGAGCAGTTCTTC
CDR3aa: CSARREGRYEQFF
len: 13
v_gene: TRBV20-1
abundance: many
d_gene: TRBD2
j_gene: TRBJ2-1

CDR3nt: TGCGCCAGCAGCCGAGCGGTGGGGGGCACCTACGAGCAGTACTTC
CDR3aa: CASSRAVGGTYEQYF
len: 15
v_gene: TRBV4-3
abundance: few
d_gene: .
j_gene: TRBJ2-7

CDR3nt: TGTGCCAGCAGCTTACCAGCCGCGGGACCAAACGACGAGCAGTACTTC
CDR3aa: CASSLPAAGPNDEQYF
len: 16
v_gene: TRBV11-2
abundance: .
d_gene: .
j_gene: TRBJ2-7

CDR3nt: TGTGCCAGCAGCCCCGGGACGACCTTTACAGATACGCAGTATTTT
CDR3aa: CASSPGTTFTDTQYF
len: 15
v_gene: TRBV6-1
abundance: .
d_gene: .
j_gene: TRBJ2-3

CDR3nt: TGTGCCAGCAGCATCCGGACAACTAGCACAGATACGCAGTATTTT
CDR3aa: CASSIRTTSTDTQYF
len: 15
v_gene: TRBV9
abundance: few
d_gene: .
j_gene: TRBJ2-3

CDR3nt: TGCGCCAGCAGCTTGGGCCCATCCGGGACCCAGTACTTC
CDR3aa: CASSLGPSGTQYF
len: 13
v_gene: TRBV5-1
abundance: .
d_gene: .
j_gene: TRBJ2-5

CDR3nt: TGTGCCAGCAGCTTATTCGGTTTCCAGATTTACAATGAGCAGTTCTTC
CDR3aa: CASSLFGFQIYNEQFF
len: 16
v_gene: TRBV7-8
abundance: few
d_gene: .
j_gene: TRBJ2-1

CDR3nt: TGTGCCACCAGTGATTTGTTGCGGAGCGCGCAGTACTTC
CDR3aa: CATSDLLRSAQYF
len: 13
v_gene: TRBV24-1
abundance: many
d_gene: .
j_gene: TRBJ2-5

CDR3nt: TGCGCCAGCAGCCGCGACTGGAGCTCCTACAATGAGCAGTTCTTC
CDR3aa: CASSRDWSSYNEQFF
len: 15
v_gene: TRBV4-3
abundance: .
d_gene: .
j_gene: TRBJ2-1

CDR3nt: TGTGCCAGCAGTTTACCCCCCAGGGAGACCCAGTACTTC
CDR3aa: CASSLPPRETQYF
len: 13
v_gene: TRBV12-3/TRBV12-4
abundance: many
d_gene: .
j_gene: TRBJ2-5

CDR3nt: TGCGCCAGCAGCAGGGACCCCACGGGCGCAGATACGCAGTATTTT
CDR3aa: CASSRDPTGADTQYF
len: 15
v_gene: TRBV5-1
abundance: .
d_gene: .
j_gene: TRBJ2-3

CDR3nt: TGTGCCAGTAGTATGGGCAGGGCGACCTACGAGCAGTACTTC
CDR3aa: CASSMGRATYEQYF
len: 14
v_gene: TRBV19
abundance: .
d_gene: .
j_gene: TRBJ2-7

CDR3nt: TGTGCCAGCAGCCAAGAGCGGGAGGGCCCAGATACGCAGTATTTT
CDR3aa: CASSQEREGPDTQYF
len: 15
v_gene: TRBV4-2
abundance: .
d_gene: TRBD2
j_gene: TRBJ2-3

CDR3nt: TGTGCCATCAGTGAATCCGGGACAGGCTACAATGAGCAGTTCTTC
CDR3aa: CAISESGTGYNEQFF
len: 15
v_gene: TRBV10-3
abundance: .
d_gene: TRBD1
j_gene: TRBJ2-1

CDR3nt: TGCGCCAGCAGAGGGACTAGCGGAGGAGAGACCCAGTACTTC
CDR3aa: CASRGTSGGETQYF
len: 14
v_gene: TRBV5-1
abundance: .
d_gene: TRBD2
j_gene: TRBJ2-5

CDR3nt: TGTGCCAGCAGCTTCCGACTGACTATTAGCACAGATACGCAGTATTTT
CDR3aa: CASSFRLTISTDTQYF
len: 16
v_gene: TRBV5-5
abundance: few
d_gene: .
j_gene: TRBJ2-3

CDR3nt: TGCGCCAGCAGTGAGACGGGCACTAGCGGACTCCGCAGGCACTTC
CDR3aa: CASSETGTSGLRRHF
len: 15
v_gene: TRBV10-2
abundance: .
d_gene: TRBD2
j_gene: TRBJ2-7

CDR3nt: TGTGCCAGCAGTTTAAGGTTGGACAGGCGGCCCCTAGCGGGATGGGATGGCTACGAGCAGTACTTC
CDR3aa: CASSLRLDRRPLAGWDGYEQYF
len: 22
v_gene: TRBV28
abundance: few
d_gene: TRBD2
j_gene: TRBJ2-7

CDR3nt: TGTGCCAGCAGCCAAGACCGGGGGGCCGGGGAGCTGTTTTTT
CDR3aa: CASSQDRGAGELFF
len: 14
v_gene: TRBV4-2
abundance: .
d_gene: TRBD2
j_gene: TRBJ2-2

CDR3nt: TGTGCCAGCAGCGTTGACAGCAACTACGAGCAGTACTTC
CDR3aa: CASSVDSNYEQYF
len: 13
v_gene: TRBV7-2
abundance: few
d_gene: .
j_gene: TRBJ2-7

CDR3nt: TGCGCCAGCAGGCCCAGCGGAGCCTCCTACAATGAGCAGTTCTTC
CDR3aa: CASRPSGASYNEQFF
len: 15
v_gene: TRBV5-1
abundance: many
d_gene: .
j_gene: TRBJ2-1

CDR3nt: TGCAGTGCCGACCGGGACAGCTCCTACAATGAGCAGTTCTTC
CDR3aa: CSADRDSSYNEQFF
len: 14
v_gene: TRBV20-1
abundance: many
d_gene: TRBD1
j_gene: TRBJ2-1

CDR3nt: TGTGCCAGCAGCCAGTGGGTTCCCGGGGCCAACGTCCTGACTTTC
CDR3aa: CASSQWVPGANVLTF
len: 15
v_gene: TRBV4-2
abundance: .
d_gene: .
j_gene: TRBJ2-6

CDR3nt: TGTGCCAGCAGCCCCCCCCTGAGACGAGGCATGTACTTCCCCTACGAGCAGTACTTC
CDR3aa: CASSPPLRRGMYFPYEQYF
len: 19
v_gene: TRBV3-1
abundance: .
d_gene: .
j_gene: TRBJ2-7

CDR3nt: TGTGCCAGCAGCCCAGGGGTCAGGGGAAAAGAGACCCAGTACTTC
CDR3aa: CASSPGVRGKETQYF
len: 15
v_gene: TRBV12-3/TRBV12-4
abundance: few
d_gene: .
j_gene: TRBJ2-5

CDR3nt: TGTGCCAGCGGCCTAACAGAGGTCACCGGGGAGCTGTTTTTT
CDR3aa: CASGLTEVTGELFF
len: 14
v_gene: TRBV2
abundance: .
d_gene: .
j_gene: TRBJ2-2

CDR3nt: TGTGCCAGCAGCTTAGGTTACAGTCCCTACGAGCAGTACTTC
CDR3aa: CASSLGYSPYEQYF
len: 14
v_gene: TRBV7-2
abundance: .
d_gene: .
j_gene: TRBJ2-7

CDR3nt: TGCAGTGCTAGTTGGACTAGCGGGAAGTCTGAGCAGTTCTTC
CDR3aa: CSASWTSGKSEQFF
len: 14
v_gene: TRBV20-1
abundance: many
d_gene: TRBD2
j_gene: TRBJ2-1

CDR3nt: TGCAGTGCTAGAGACCCAGGGGTTCCGGGCAATCAGCCCCAGCATTTT
CDR3aa: CSARDPGVPGNQPQHF
len: 16
v_gene: TRBV20-1
abundance: few
d_gene: .
j_gene: TRBJ1-5

CDR3nt: TGTGCCAGCAGCCAACCGATGGATCTCAAGGGCCCAAACGAGCAGTACTTC
CDR3aa: CASSQPMDLKGPNEQYF
len: 17
v_gene: TRBV14
abundance: .
d_gene: .
j_gene: TRBJ2-7

CDR3nt: TGTGCCAGCAGAGGAATCCCCCAGCAGGGGCCCCCCTACGAGCAGTACTTC
CDR3aa: CASRGIPQQGPPYEQYF
len: 17
v_gene: TRBV6-2/TRBV6-3
abundance: .
d_gene: .
j_gene: TRBJ2-7

CDR3nt: TGTGCCAGCAGTCCCCGCGTTAAGGGGGCAGCGCACGAGCAGTACTTC
CDR3aa: CASSPRVKGAAHEQYF
len: 16
v_gene: TRBV27
abundance: .
d_gene: TRBD1
j_gene: TRBJ2-7

CDR3nt: TGTGCCAGCAGCTTAGAAGCGGGCTTAACAGATACGCAGTATTTT
CDR3aa: CASSLEAGLTDTQYF
len: 15
v_gene: TRBV7-6
abundance: .
d_gene: .
j_gene: TRBJ2-3

CDR3nt: TGTGCCAGCAGTTACTCCCGGCGGGGGTCCACCTACGAGCAGTACTTC
CDR3aa: CASSYSRRGSTYEQYF
len: 16
v_gene: TRBV6-5
abundance: few
d_gene: TRBD2
j_gene: TRBJ2-7

CDR3nt: TGTGCCAGCAGCGTCTTTCTAGCGGGAGAGGGGCCAGATACGCAGTATTTT
CDR3aa: CASSVFLAGEGPDTQYF
len: 17
v_gene: TRBV7-2
abundance: many
d_gene: TRBD2
j_gene: TRBJ2-3

CDR3nt: TGTGCCAGCAGCGTAGTCGGAGGGAACACCGGGGAGCTGTTTTTT
CDR3aa: CASSVVGGNTGELFF
len: 15
v_gene: TRBV9
abundance: .
d_gene: .
j_gene: TRBJ2-2

CDR3nt: TGTGCCAGCAGTGAAGCAATCAATCTCGGCCGAGGCGGATCAGATACGCAGTATTTT
CDR3aa: CASSEAINLGRGGSDTQYF
len: 19
v_gene: TRBV2
abundance: few
d_gene: .
j_gene: TRBJ2-3

CDR3nt: TGTGCCAGCAGCTTAGCGGCAGGGGCCTGGGAGACCCAGTACTTC
CDR3aa: CASSLAAGAWETQYF
len: 15
v_gene: TRBV7-8
abundance: .
d_gene: .
j_gene: TRBJ2-5

CDR3nt: TGCGCCAGCAGCCCGGGGGCAGGGGGCCCGACAGATACGCAGTATTTT
CDR3aa: CASSPGAGGPTDTQYF
len: 16
v_gene: TRBV5-1
abundance: .
d_gene: TRBD1
j_gene: TRBJ2-3

CDR3nt: TGTGCCAGCAGTCCCAGGGATTTTGGCACAGATACGCAGTATTTT
CDR3aa: CASSPRDFGTDTQYF
len: 15
v_gene: TRBV12-3/TRBV12-4
abundance: .
d_gene: .
j_gene: TRBJ2-3

CDR3nt: TGTGCCAGCTCACCTTCCCTTAGATCCTACGAGCAGTACTTC
CDR3aa: CASSPSLRSYEQYF
len: 14
v_gene: TRBV18
abundance: .
d_gene: .
j_gene: TRBJ2-7

CDR3nt: TGTGCCAGCAGGAAACAGGGGCCCCAGCATTTT
CDR3aa: CASRKQGPQHF
len: 11
v_gene: TRBV12-3/TRBV12-4
abundance: few
d_gene: .
j_gene: TRBJ1-5

CDR3nt: TGTGCCAGCAGCCAAGAGATTGACACATACGAGCAGTACTTC
CDR3aa: CASSQEIDTYEQYF
len: 14
v_gene: TRBV4-2
abundance: many
d_gene: .
j_gene: TRBJ2-7

CDR3nt: TGCGCCAGCAGCTTGGAGGGACAGGATTATGAAGCTTTCTTT
CDR3aa: CASSLEGQDYEAFF
len: 14
v_gene: TRBV5-1
abundance: many
d_gene: TRBD1
j_gene: TRBJ1-1

CDR3nt: TGCGCCAGCAGCCTCATTAGCGGGTACTCCTACGAGCAGTACTTC
CDR3aa: CASSLISGYSYEQYF
len: 15
v_gene: TRBV5-1
abundance: few
d_gene: TRBD2
j_gene: TRBJ2-7

CDR3nt: TGCAGTGCTAGGAGACCCCTTGGCAGGGAAAGCTACGAGCAGTACTTC
CDR3aa: CSARRPLGRESYEQYF
len: 16
v_gene: TRBV20-1
abundance: many
d_gene: .
j_gene: TRBJ2-7